The 26 T cell receptor beta chains reported below all come from one sample, sequenced in a study of T-cell reconstitution after alpha-beta-depleted transplantation in children (dated by TCRdb to 2016 to 2017). The method was PCR. The instrument given in TCRdb is Illumina HiSeq 2500. TCR libraries were prepared with molecular barcoding, using unique molecular identifiers to normalize TCRbeta repertoire quantification. Starting from the raw public reads, TCRdb applied fastp trimming at Q25, assembled clones with MiXCR and retained in-frame beta chains. Records with the same CDR3 protein are collapsed into one entry carrying the most frequent genes and DNA. The sample contains some 200,000 distinct CDR3 sequences, just over 14% of them found a single time. The top ten constitute less than 15% of the sample. The sample here was PBMCs from the stem cell graft donor, taken from the stem cell graft. Receptor source: a human donor who donated a stem cell graft to a child with acute lymphoblastic leukemia.

This clonotype has a count of ten or more. The rearrangement links TRBV7-8 to TRBJ2-1; 15 bases fit TRBD2. There are 15 residues in the CDR3. In germline, CDR1 is SGHVS, CDR2 FQNEAQ. Unmatched junction bases numbered 4, after V lost 4 bases and J lost 9 bases. CDR3 loop: CASSWTSGRAVEQFF. The CDR3 region has the DNA TGTGCCAGCAGCTGGACTAGCGGGAGGGCCGTTGAGCAGTTCTTC.

Many counts were recorded for this clonotype. This chain connects TRBV7-9 to TRBJ1-5; no reliable D call. The germline V gene has CDR1 SEHNR and CDR2 FQNEAQ (reference sequence). This CDR3 has 12 residues. Between the trimmed V and J ends, which lost 5 bases and 10 bases, there was a span of 12 bases. CDR3 nucleotide sequence: TGTGCCAGCAGCCTCCCGGTAGGACCCCAGCATTTT. It codes for CASSLPVGPQHF.

For this clonotype: At one of its ends the junction is not consistent with the germline gene, which may arise from a read error. The chain couples TRBV12-5 to TRBJ1-1; D is perhaps TRBD1 (5 bases). Germline loops: CDR1 LGHNT, CDR2 FRNRAP. The CDR3 runs to 11 residues. DNA for the CDR3: TGTGTTAGTGGTTTCCGCGGGGGAGCTTTCTTT. Translating it yields CVSGFRGGAFF.

The rearrangement uses TRBV7-9 and TRBJ2-7, with D possibly called TRBD1 or TRBD2 (5 bases each). Germline CDR1 and CDR2: SEHNR and FQNEAQ (reference sequence). CDR3 size: 15 residues. Trimming removed 1 base at V and 6 bases at J, with 16 bases between. In DNA form, the CDR3 reads TGTGCCAGCAGCTTAGGGGGGACCCTGCTTGGCGAGCAGTACTTC. Protein sequence: CASSLGGTLLGEQYF.

This clonotype was observed at least ten times. This chain uses TRBV28 with TRBJ2-7; D is possibly TRBD1 (5 bases). Per germline, CDR1 MDHEN and CDR2 SYDVKM. Trimming shortened V by 2 bases and J by 5 bases, and 13 bases separated the two germline ends. CDR3 size: 14 residues. CDR3 coding DNA: TGTGCCAGCAGTTTAGGGGCATCGGTTGACGAGCAGTACTTC. Its translation: CASSLGASVDEQYF.

In regard to this clonotype: One end of the junction does not line up with germline, which may come from a read error. The rearrangement links TRBV5-1 to TRBJ2-5; 14 bases are a match to TRBD2. The CDR3 consists of 16 residues. The germline CDR1 and CDR2 sequences are SGHRS and YFSETQ. The CDR3 region is CASSPRLAGGEETEYF. The DNA of the CDR3 is TGCGCCAGCAGCCCCCGACTAGCGGGAGGGGAAGAGACCGAGTACTTC.

This clonotype has at least ten counts. This chain links TRBV12-3 or TRBV12-4 with TRBJ1-1; tentatively, D is TRBD1 (5 bases). This CDR3 has 15 amino acids. The germline V and J ends were trimmed by 4 bases and 7 bases, with 19 bases remaining between them. The CDR3 DNA reads as TGTGCCAGCAGTTACCGGGACGAAAGACCTATTGAAGCTTTCTTT. This codes for CASSYRDERPIEAFF.

The chain is built from TRBV7-2 and TRBJ1-2, with D possibly being TRBD1 (5 bases). The germline V and J ends were trimmed by 3 bases and 3 bases, with 14 bases remaining between them. Germline assignment: CDR1 SGHTA and CDR2 FQGNSA. The CDR3 extends over 15 amino acids. The CDR3 DNA is TGTGCCAGCAGCTTGAGGGGATCGGAGGACTATGGCTACACCTTC. This translates into CASSLRGSEDYGYTF.

This clonotype showed up just a few times. One end of the junction is discordant with germline, which a read error may explain. V gene TRBV2 combines with J gene TRBJ2-3; 10 positions agree with TRBD2. The length of the CDR3 is 18 residues. In germline, CDR1 is SNHLY, CDR2 FYNNEI. The CDR3, as DNA: TGTACCAGCAGTTCCCCCTCTTCACTAGCGGGACATGGGGATACGCAGTATTTT. This translates into CTSSSPSSLAGHGDTQYF. The variable domain in full, with the rest retrieved from reference TRBV2 and TRBJ2-3, is EPEVTQTPSHQVTQMGQEVILRCVPISNHLYFYWYRQILGQKVEFLVSFYNNEISEKSEIFDDQFSVERPDGSNFTLKIRSTKLEDSAMYFCTSSSPSSLAGHGDTQYFGPGTRLTVL.

This chain links TRBV7-9 with TRBJ2-7, with 7 bases lining up with TRBD2. CDR3 length: 16 residues. Germline V gene data show CDR1 as SEHNR and CDR2 as FQNEAQ (reference sequence). The ends lost 2 bases at V and 5 bases at J; junction bases unmatched: 12. The CDR3 is CASSLYLAGESHEQYF. The CDR3 DNA reads TGTGCCAGCAGCTTATATCTCGCGGGAGAAAGCCACGAGCAGTACTTC.

This clonotype was seen a handful of times. This chain joins TRBV20-1 and TRBJ1-5; possible D gene TRBD1, 6 bases. The CDR3 sequence is 15 residues long. The germline V gene has CDR1 DFQATT and CDR2 SNEGSKA (reference sequence). The CDR3 DNA sequence: TGCAGCGCTGACCCGGGGACACGGCAGGGTCAGCCCCAGCATTTT. As protein: CSADPGTRQGQPQHF.

This clonotype has only a few counts. V is TRBV7-8 and J is TRBJ2-2; D gene uncertain. This CDR3 region has 13 residues. CDR1 and CDR2 (germline): SGHVS, FQNEAQ. V was shortened by 3 bases and J by 4 bases, with 6 bases between the two germline ends. The chain's CDR3 is CASSFLGTGELFF. The CDR3 region has the DNA TGTGCCAGCAGCTTTCTAGGCACCGGGGAGCTGTTTTTT.

Comment on this clonotype: A junction boundary mismatches the germline segment, possibly from a read error. The V and J genes are TRBV5-7 and TRBJ2-1, with 12 bases identical to TRBD2. TRBV5-7 is an open reading frame, and its role is uncertain. The CDR3 has 16 amino acids. The CDR3 here is CASSTRTSGIDNEQFF. The CDR3 DNA reads TGTGCCAGCAGCACCCGGACTAGCGGGATCGACAATGAGCAATTCTTC.

The table lists this clonotype with many counts. This chain joins TRBV7-9 and TRBJ1-1, with D maybe TRBD1 (5 bases). Per germline, CDR1 SEHNR and CDR2 FQNEAQ (reference sequence). The CDR3 consists of 14 residues. The V end was cut by 1 base, the J end by 5 bases, with 11 bases between. The CDR3 DNA reads TGTGCCAGCAGCTTAGAGCCAAAGGGGACTGAAGCTTTCTTT. It codes for CASSLEPKGTEAFF.

The table lists this clonotype with a few counts. This sequence joins TRBV19 and TRBJ1-1; 9 bases fit TRBD1. The CDR3 is 15 amino acids. From germline, CDR1 is LNHDA and CDR2 SQIVND (reference sequence). V shed 5 bases, J shed 1 base, and the junction held 5 bases outside the gene matches. In DNA form, the CDR3 reads TGTGCCAGTAGTCACGAACAGGGGGCGAACACTGAAGCTTTCTTT. Translated, it gives CASSHEQGANTEAFF.

This clonotype occurred once. The chain combines TRBV6-2 or TRBV6-3 with TRBJ2-2; D may match TRBD1 or TRBD2 (6 bases each). CDR1 and CDR2 (germline): MNHEY, SVGEGT. This CDR3 has 19 residues. V was shortened by 6 bases and J by 1 base, with 24 bases between the two germline ends. In DNA form, the CDR3 reads TGTGCCAGCAGGCAGGGAGGTAGGGGGAACCTCCGGAACACCGGGGAGCTGTTTTTT. Its protein is CASRQGGRGNLRNTGELFF.

V is TRBV5-4 and J is TRBJ2-5; tentative D call: TRBD1 (5 bases). CDR1 and CDR2 (germline): SGHNT, YYREEE (reference sequence). Trimming left V 4 bases short and J 1 base short, with 17 bases between. There are 16 residues in the CDR3. The CDR3 here is CASSPGASRAQETQYF. CDR3 DNA: TGTGCCAGCAGCCCTGGGGCTTCCCGGGCCCAAGAGACCCAGTACTTC.

There are a few counts of this clonotype. The chain combines TRBV6-1 with TRBJ1-2; D is unclear. This CDR3 is built from 15 residues. Germline V lookup: CDR1 MNHNS, CDR2 SASEGT. V was clipped by 4 bases and J by 0 bases, with 12 bases between them. The CDR3 here is CASSALTPANYGYTF. The CDR3 DNA is TGTGCCAGCAGTGCCCTGACACCGGCTAACTATGGCTACACCTTC.

This clonotype was recorded at least ten times. This chain links TRBV5-4 with TRBJ1-3, with D unclear. The CDR3 is made up of 18 amino acids. Trimming left V 3 bases short and J 0 bases short, with 19 bases between. CDR1 SGHNT and CDR2 YYREEE come from the germline V gene (reference sequence). CDR3 nucleotides: TGTGCCAGCAGCTCGGGTCTCAATGCACAGAGCTCTGGAAACACCATATATTTT. It codes for CASSSGLNAQSSGNTIYF.

This clonotype was picked up many times. The rearrangement joins TRBV10-3 to TRBJ2-1; possibly TRBD1 for D (5 bases). With 8 bases removed from V and 6 bases from J, the gap between germline ends came to 14 bases. The germline V gene has CDR1 ENHRY and CDR2 SYGVKD. CDR3 size: 13 residues. CDR3 region: CAIGSVGANEQFF. Here the CDR3 DNA reads TGTGCCATCGGATCGGTTGGGGCCAATGAGCAGTTCTTC.

This clonotype came up many times. CDR3 sequence reads: CASSTRASNQPQHF. CDR3 DNA: TGTGCCAGCAGTACCAGGGCTAGCAATCAGCCCCAGCATTTT. V is TRBV12-3 or TRBV12-4 and J is TRBJ1-5, with a possible D match to TRBD1 (5 bases). V lost 5 bases and J 0 bases, leaving 8 bases between the germline ends. CDR3 length: 14 amino acids.

This chain uses TRBV7-9 with TRBJ2-1; D unresolved. CDR1 and CDR2 (germline): SEHNR, FQNEAQ (reference sequence). CDR3 length: 14 residues. V gave up 3 bases and J gave up 1 base, with 7 bases separating them. The CDR3, as DNA: TGTGCCAGCAGCTTCCAAGCGTCCTACAATGAGCAGTTCTTC. Encoded protein: CASSFQASYNEQFF.

This clonotype was counted ten times or more. The chain combines TRBV7-9 with TRBJ2-1; 8 bases align to TRBD2. The length of the CDR3 is 14 residues. Losses at the gene ends were 5 bases for V and 4 bases for J; bases not matched to a gene: 4. CDR1 is SEHNR and CDR2 is FQNEAQ in the germline V gene (reference sequence). In DNA, the CDR3 is TGTGCCAGCAGCCTCCCTAGCGGGTACAATGAGCAGTTCTTC. Amino acids: CASSLPSGYNEQFF.

This clonotype was seen ten or more times. This chain links TRBV5-1 with TRBJ2-7; possible D gene TRBD1, 6 bases. The germline V and J ends were trimmed by 0 bases and 0 bases, with 13 bases remaining between them. CDR1 is SGHRS and CDR2 is YFSETQ in the germline V gene. CDR3 size: 16 residues. The CDR3 here is CASSLDLGGRSYEQYF. CDR3 DNA: TGCGCCAGCAGCTTGGATTTAGGGGGTCGCTCCTACGAGCAGTACTTC.

This clonotype was counted ten times or more. The J gene is TRBJ2-3, the V gene TRBV28; TRBD2 agrees at 15 bases. Germline CDR1 is MDHEN and CDR2 is SYDVKM. The CDR3 is 18 residues long. The V and J ends lost 5 bases and 3 bases, in that order; junction bases with no gene match: 9. CDR3 region: CASSEGLAGGSGTDTQYF. DNA of the CDR3: TGTGCCAGCAGTGAGGGACTAGCGGGAGGAAGTGGGACAGATACGCAGTATTTT.

This clonotype occurred many times. J is TRBJ2-7 and V is TRBV5-1; weak D call: TRBD1 (5 bases). V was shortened by 4 bases and J by 5 bases, with 7 bases between the two germline ends. CDR3 length: 11 residues. CDR1 is SGHRS and CDR2 is YFSETQ in the germline V gene. This CDR3 reads CASSKGNEQYF. The CDR3 DNA reads as TGCGCCAGCAGCAAGGGGAACGAGCAGTACTTC.